These 2 T cell receptor beta chains were all obtained from the same sample, sequenced in a study of blood T cells in healthy people across ages. Primed by a sample-barcoded 5' primer and a J-beta primer mix, a second PCR proceeded for 7 to 11 cycles. TCRdb itself ran the 5' RACE reads through MiXCR, one entry per CDR3 protein. The sample yields approximately 780,000 distinct CDR3 sequences, around 25% seen once. The same data also went into a second study, on T cells of mothers and their children.

The sample consisted of blood. The receptor set was obtained from a boy between 10 and 17 years old in good health.

A few counts support this clonotype. The V gene is TRBV15, the J gene TRBJ2-1, with 7 bases aligning to TRBD2. The J call may be in error: the DNA end matches TRBJ2-7 better. The germline V gene has CDR1 LNHNV and CDR2 YYDKDF (reference sequence). The CDR3 runs 16 residues. The CDR3 nucleotides read TGTGCCACCAGTCGACAAGGATGGGGGGGTAGCAACGAGCAGTACTTC. Its translation is CATSRQGWGGSNEQYF.

The chain couples TRBV9 to TRBJ2-7, with D maybe TRBD1 (6 bases). V was pared by 1 base and J by 3 bases, with 14 bases between. Germline V gene data show CDR1 as SGDLS and CDR2 as YYNGEE. The CDR3 extends over 15 amino acids. In DNA form, the CDR3 reads TGTGCCAGCAGCGTAAATGGGGGCGCCTACTACGAGCAGTACTTC. It encodes CASSVNGGAYYEQYF.